This T cell receptor beta chain was documented in a study of cytomegalovirus exposure and HLA in healthy donors. Study-wide findings and caveats: In vitro data verified a few CMV-associated chains as specific for CMV antigens.

CDR1 is MNHNS, CDR2 SASEGT, per germline. The CDR3 is made up of 13 amino acids. V dropped 10 bases and J dropped 2; count of bases not matched to a gene: 4. The study ran its PCR with 60 Vbeta and 13 Jbeta primers. Repertoires were generated with immunoSEQ multiplex PCR, while TCRdb's copy carries only in-frame clones and drops some. The sample includes 160,000 or so clones, 80% of them seen just once. Comment on this clone: Its antigen remains unknown.

Material for sequencing was PBMCs. The chain combines TRBV6-1 with TRBJ2-7, with 11 bases fitting TRBD2. The sequence was obtained from a man aged 18 to 30 in good health and CMV-seropositive. The CDR3 here is CAIQTSGAYEQYF. In DNA form, the CDR3 reads TGTGCCATCCAGACTAGCGGGGCCTACGAGCAGTACTTC.